One and the same sample provided the 30 T cell receptor beta chains below, sequenced in a study of blood T cell repertoires in COVID-19. Using immunoSEQ multiplex PCR, the repertoire was profiled, and TCRdb retains in-frame clones only, with some absent. The sample consists of some 160,000 clones, more than 75% of them appearing once. The sequenced sample was peripheral blood. The receptors stem from a man aged 18 to 30 with COVID-19, enrolled during active disease.

This chain connects TRBV10-2 to TRBJ1-1; the D gene is possibly TRBD1 (6 bases). Germline loops: CDR1 WSHSY, CDR2 SAAADI. This CDR3 contains 15 residues. V lost 7 bases and J lost 1, with 16 bases in between. This chain's CDR3 is CASTIAGHPNTEAFF. DNA for the CDR3: TGCGCCAGCACCATAGCGGGACACCCGAACACTGAAGCTTTCTTT.

This chain links TRBV28 with TRBJ1-3, with 9 bases lining up with TRBD1. The CDR3 has 15 amino acids. CDR1 is MDHEN, CDR2 SYDVKM, per germline. V was pared by 3 bases and J by 1 base, with 1 base of the junction left unmatched. CDR3 protein: CASSLGTGSGNTIYF. The CDR3 DNA is TGTGCCAGCAGTTTGGGGACAGGGTCTGGAAACACCATATATTTT.

This clone was counted between two and nine times. The chain recombines TRBV7-2 with TRBJ1-2; tentative D call: TRBD1 (5 bases). The germline CDR1 and CDR2 sequences are SGHTA and FQGNSA. The CDR3 totals 14 residues. V lost 0 bases, J lost 7 bases, and 12 bases lay in between. Here the CDR3 reads CASSLAGGVTGYTF. CDR3 coding DNA: TGTGCCAGCAGCTTAGCGGGGGGGGTCACTGGCTACACCTTC.

The chain recombines TRBV19 with TRBJ1-3; 7 bases are shared with TRBD1. This CDR3 contains 16 residues. CDR1 LNHDA and CDR2 SQIVND come from the germline V gene (reference sequence). The J segment lost 0 bases and the V segment lost 5 bases, leaving 7 bases of the junction unmatched. Here the CDR3 reads CASSPGRTGSGNTIYF. The DNA for the CDR3 is TGTGCCAGTAGTCCAGGACGGACAGGCTCTGGAAACACCATATATTTT.

The chain joins TRBV5-4 to TRBJ1-6; D is unclear. The germline V gene encodes CDR1 SGHNT and CDR2 YYREEE (reference sequence). The CDR3 has 15 residues. V dropped 3 bases and J dropped 10 bases, with 17 bases sitting between them. The CDR3 region has the DNA TGTGCCAGCAGCTCCTCCAGGAGCGGAGAGTCACCCCTCCACTTT. Protein sequence: CASSSSRSGESPLHF.

The chain joins TRBV21-1 to TRBJ2-6; the tabulated D call, TRBD2, remains unverified against the DNA. TRBV21-1 counts as a pseudogene. The CDR3 length is 23 residues. The CDR3 sequence: CASSNMDRGRVAGGPTGANVLTF. CDR3 coding DNA: TGTGCCAGCAGCAACATGGACAGGGGAAGAGTAGCGGGAGGGCCGACTGGGGCCAACGTCCTGACTTTC.

The chain employs TRBV6-5 and TRBJ1-6; D not resolved. Trimming stripped 2 bases from V and 9 bases from J, with 11 bases between. This CDR3 spans 14 amino acids. The germline gives CDR1 MNHEY, CDR2 SVGAGI. Here the CDR3 DNA reads TGTGCCAGCAGTTACCGGGTGGGGAGTTCACCCCTCCACTTT. Translated, it gives CASSYRVGSSPLHF.

The chain employs TRBV2 and TRBJ2-1, with D tentatively TRBD1 (6 bases). Germline V CDR1 and CDR2: SNHLY, FYNNEI. The CDR3 runs 16 residues. V was cut by 6 bases and J by 5 bases, with 20 bases left in between. The CDR3 sequence: CASRDFLGARDNEQFF. The CDR3 DNA sequence: TGTGCCAGCAGAGATTTCTTGGGGGCCCGAGACAATGAGCAGTTCTTC. Combining the CDR3 with reference TRBV2 and TRBJ2-1 gives the whole variable domain EPEVTQTPSHQVTQMGQEVILRCVPISNHLYFYWYRQILGQKVEFLVSFYNNEISEKSEIFDDQFSVERPDGSNFTLKIRSTKLEDSAMYFCASRDFLGARDNEQFFGPGTRLTVL.

Only one count was recorded for this clone. This chain links TRBV19 with TRBJ1-1, with 9 bases aligning to TRBD1. The J segment lost 6 bases and the V segment lost 5 bases, leaving 16 bases of the junction unmatched. The CDR3 sequence is 17 residues long. The germline V gene has CDR1 LNHDA and CDR2 SQIVND (reference sequence). The CDR3 region is CASSSNRGPGFKPEAFF. The CDR3 coding sequence is TGTGCCAGTAGTTCCAACAGGGGGCCTGGGTTTAAACCTGAAGCTTTCTTT.

The chain recombines TRBV3-1 (or the pseudogene TRBV3-2) with TRBJ2-3; TRBD2 matches 8 bases. V lost 1 base, J lost 6 bases, and 12 bases stayed unmatched. This CDR3 comprises 17 residues. CDR1 and CDR2 from the germline V gene are LGHDT and YNNKEL (reference sequence). This CDR3 is CASSQVLGSGSPDTQYF. CDR3 DNA sequence: TGTGCCAGCAGCCAAGTCCTGGGCAGCGGGAGTCCCGATACGCAGTATTTT.

The V gene is TRBV12-3 or TRBV12-4, the J gene TRBJ2-3; D possibly corresponds to TRBD1 (6 bases). The CDR3 totals 13 residues. V was shortened by 7 bases and J by 3 bases, with 11 bases between the two germline ends. The CDR3 here is CASTRQGTDTQYF. The CDR3 DNA sequence: TGTGCCAGCACCCGCCAGGGGACAGATACGCAGTATTTT.

This chain uses TRBV19 with TRBJ2-1; 8 bases fit TRBD2. Per germline, CDR1 LNHDA and CDR2 SQIVND (reference sequence). Germline trimming cut 3 bases from V and 2 bases from J; bases unmatched to any gene: 9. The CDR3 consists of 17 residues. The CDR3: CASSIRAGGRTYNEQFF. Written as DNA, the CDR3 is TGTGCCAGTAGTATCAGGGCGGGAGGAAGGACCTACAATGAGCAGTTCTTC. The full variable domain, completed using reference TRBV19 and TRBJ2-1, is DGGITQSPKYLFRKEGQNVTLSCEQNLNHDAMYWYRQDPGQGLRLIYYSQIVNDFQKGDIAEGYSVSREKKESFPLTVTSAQKNPTAFYLCASSIRAGGRTYNEQFFGPGTRLTVL.

Points on this clone: The junction does not match germline at one end; this may be a read error. The chain joins TRBV11-2 to TRBJ1-4, with 7 positions matching TRBD1. Germline lookup yields CDR1 SGHAT and CDR2 FQNNGV. The CDR3 length is 14 residues. The CDR3 is CASSFRDRAEKLLF. The CDR3 DNA is TGTGCCAGCAGCTTCCGGGACAGAGCTGAAAAACTGCTTTTT.

The chain is built from TRBV11-2 and TRBJ2-7; 11 nucleotides line up with TRBD1. V dropped 5 bases and J dropped 1; count of bases not matched to a gene: 7. The CDR3 loop spans 16 amino acids. In germline, CDR1 is SGHAT, CDR2 FQNNGV. The CDR3 DNA reads as TGTGCCAGCAGCATCCGGGACAGGGGGTCTTCCTACGAGCAGTACTTC. This sequence encodes CASSIRDRGSSYEQYF.

J is TRBJ1-1 and V is TRBV19, with a possible D match to TRBD1 (5 bases). The germline V gene encodes CDR1 LNHDA and CDR2 SQIVND (reference sequence). The CDR3 has 13 residues. Trimming took 5 bases from V and 3 from J, leaving 10 bases between them. CDR3 DNA sequence: TGTGCCAGTAGTCCTAGGGGCGACACTGAAGCTTTCTTT. This codes for CASSPRGDTEAFF.

A remark on this clone: The identical CDR3 is also encoded by other nucleotide sequences in the sample. The V gene is TRBV9, the J gene TRBJ1-5; a weak D match, TRBD1 (5 bases). Germline values: CDR1 SGDLS, CDR2 YYNGEE. Trimming left V 2 bases short and J 2 bases short, with 8 bases between. The CDR3 extends over 14 amino acids. The CDR3 is CASSVWGGNQPQHF. CDR3 DNA sequence: TGTGCCAGCAGCGTTTGGGGCGGCAATCAGCCCCAGCATTTT. The full variable domain, with the rest looked up from reference TRBV9 and TRBJ1-5, is DSGVTQTPKHLITATGQRVTLRCSPRSGDLSVYWYQQSLDQGLQFLIQYYNGEERAKGNILERFSAQQFPDLHSELNLSSLELGDSALYFCASSVWGGNQPQHFGDGTRLSIL.

CDR3 protein: CASTEQGGWTEAFF. CDR3 DNA: TGTGCCAGCACGGAGCAGGGCGGTTGGACTGAAGCTTTCTTT. The chain has TRBV2 and TRBJ1-1, with a weak D call TRBD1 (5 bases). There are 14 residues in the CDR3. Per germline, CDR1 SNHLY and CDR2 FYNNEI. Trimming pared 7 bases from V and 5 bases from J, leaving 17 bases between.

CDR3 bases: TGTGCCAGCAGTTTAAGCTCCACCCCAACTTCTCAGTATTTT. Its protein product is CASSLSSTPTSQYF. The chain employs TRBV28 and TRBJ2-3; D not resolved. The V end lost 2 bases, the J end lost 12 bases, and 18 bases lay between the germline ends. The CDR3 length is 14 residues. Germline CDR1 MDHEN, CDR2 SYDVKM.

The chain recombines TRBV3-1 (or the pseudogene TRBV3-2) with TRBJ2-7; tentative D call: TRBD2 (6 bases). Germline V CDR1 and CDR2: LGHDT, YNNKEL (reference sequence). V was cut by 4 bases and J by 7 bases, with 20 bases left in between. The CDR3 extends over 15 amino acids. The CDR3 DNA reads TGTGCCAGCAGCCCAGGGACTGGCGCGGTAGGGGAGCAGTACTTC. The encoded protein is CASSPGTGAVGEQYF.

J is TRBJ2-7 and V is TRBV12-3 or TRBV12-4, with D perhaps TRBD1 (6 bases). The V and J ends lost 3 bases and 2 bases respectively, with 8 bases between them. This CDR3 has 13 residues. In DNA, the CDR3 is TGTGCCAGCAGTTTCCAGGGGCCCTACGAGCAGTACTTC. This codes for CASSFQGPYEQYF.

This clone appeared a single time. The V and J genes are TRBV12-5 and TRBJ2-1; 7 bases line up with TRBD1. Germline V gene lookup returns CDR1 LGHNT and CDR2 FRNRAP. The J segment lost 5 bases and the V segment lost 1 base, leaving 8 bases of the junction unmatched. CDR3 length: 16 amino acids. CDR3 loop: CASGLDRGPPNNEQFF. The DNA of the CDR3 is TGTGCTAGTGGTTTGGACAGGGGACCTCCTAACAATGAGCAGTTCTTC. The full variable domain, rest sourced from reference TRBV12-5 and TRBJ2-1, is DARVTQTPRHKVTEMGQEVTMRCQPILGHNTVFWYRQTMMQGLELLAYFRNRAPLDDSGMPKDRFSAEMPDATLATLKIQPSEPRDSAVYFCASGLDRGPPNNEQFFGPGTRLTVL.

This chain joins TRBV7-9 and TRBJ2-3, with D unclear. Germline V gene sequence: CDR1 SEHNR, CDR2 FQNEAQ (reference sequence). V lost 2 bases and J 7 bases, leaving 13 bases between the germline ends. There are 14 residues in the CDR3. CDR3 in amino acids: CASSLPGPQHTQYF. The CDR3 nucleotides read TGTGCCAGCAGCTTACCAGGTCCCCAACATACGCAGTATTTT.

The chain is built from TRBV7-2 and TRBJ2-3; D is perhaps TRBD1 (6 bases). CDR1 and CDR2 from the germline V gene are SGHTA and FQGNSA. CDR3 length: 16 amino acids. The V end was cut by 1 base, the J end by 0 bases, with 11 bases between. CDR3 bases: TGTGCCAGCAGCTTAGGTCAGGGGCTGAGCACAGATACGCAGTATTTT. Its protein is CASSLGQGLSTDTQYF.

The sample holds one count of this clone. The chain joins TRBV7-9 to TRBJ1-1; no clear D. The CDR3 totals 14 residues. Trimming took 5 bases from V and 2 from J, leaving 12 bases between them. Germline CDR1 reads SEHNR; CDR2 reads FQNEAQ (reference sequence). The CDR3 here is CASSLGRFNTEAFF. In DNA form, the CDR3 reads TGTGCCAGCAGCCTCGGGAGGTTTAACACTGAAGCTTTCTTT.

The J gene is TRBJ1-3, the V gene TRBV2; 8 bases line up with TRBD1. CDR1 is SNHLY and CDR2 is FYNNEI in the germline V gene. The ends lost 2 bases at V and 2 bases at J; junction bases unmatched: 2. This CDR3 is 15 amino acids long. The CDR3 loop reads CASSESDRAGNTIYF. The CDR3 DNA reads TGTGCCAGCAGTGAATCGGACAGGGCTGGAAACACCATATATTTT.

The gene calls are TRBV7-8 and TRBJ2-7; 7 bases agree with TRBD1. V shed 0 bases and J 7 bases; nucleotides not matched to a gene: 3. The CDR3 is 13 amino acids. The germline CDR1 and CDR2 sequences are SGHVS and FQNEAQ. CDR3: CASSLATGDEQYF. CDR3 in DNA: TGTGCCAGCAGCTTAGCCACAGGGGATGAGCAGTACTTC.

The chain joins TRBV4-1 to TRBJ2-1, with a possible D match to TRBD1 (5 bases). The CDR3 consists of 13 residues. Germline assignment: CDR1 MGHRA and CDR2 YSYEKL. The V and J ends lost 2 bases and 8 bases respectively, with 10 bases between them. CDR3 amino acids: CASSQYSGYEQFF. The CDR3 bases are TGCGCCAGCAGCCAATACTCAGGGTATGAGCAGTTCTTC.

This clone occurred once. The V call is TRBV13, the J call TRBJ2-1, with TRBD2 identical over 15 bases. Germline-derived CDR1 and CDR2 are PRHDT and FYEKMQ (reference sequence). Losses at the gene ends were 0 bases for V and 2 bases for J; bases not matched to a gene: 5. The CDR3 runs 19 residues. CDR3 region: CASSLGGLAGGPAYNEQFF. In DNA, the CDR3 is TGTGCCAGCAGCTTAGGCGGACTAGCGGGAGGGCCAGCCTACAATGAGCAGTTCTTC.

The rearrangement links TRBV19 to TRBJ1-1; 7 bases map to TRBD1. The ends lost 9 bases at V and 0 bases at J; junction bases unmatched: 4. The CDR3 runs 13 residues. Germline-derived CDR1 and CDR2 are LNHDA and SQIVND (reference sequence). The CDR3 is CASGTDLNTEAFF. DNA of the CDR3: TGTGCCAGCGGGACAGACTTGAACACTGAAGCTTTCTTT.

The gene calls are TRBV7-9 and TRBJ1-1, with D possibly matching TRBD1 (5 bases). This CDR3 is 15 amino acids long. V dropped 5 bases and J dropped 1 base, with 14 bases sitting between them. Germline lookup yields CDR1 SEHNR and CDR2 FQNEAQ (reference sequence). The CDR3 nucleotides are TGTGCCAGCAGCCCCCATTCCACAGGGAACACTGAAGCTTTCTTT. As protein: CASSPHSTGNTEAFF.